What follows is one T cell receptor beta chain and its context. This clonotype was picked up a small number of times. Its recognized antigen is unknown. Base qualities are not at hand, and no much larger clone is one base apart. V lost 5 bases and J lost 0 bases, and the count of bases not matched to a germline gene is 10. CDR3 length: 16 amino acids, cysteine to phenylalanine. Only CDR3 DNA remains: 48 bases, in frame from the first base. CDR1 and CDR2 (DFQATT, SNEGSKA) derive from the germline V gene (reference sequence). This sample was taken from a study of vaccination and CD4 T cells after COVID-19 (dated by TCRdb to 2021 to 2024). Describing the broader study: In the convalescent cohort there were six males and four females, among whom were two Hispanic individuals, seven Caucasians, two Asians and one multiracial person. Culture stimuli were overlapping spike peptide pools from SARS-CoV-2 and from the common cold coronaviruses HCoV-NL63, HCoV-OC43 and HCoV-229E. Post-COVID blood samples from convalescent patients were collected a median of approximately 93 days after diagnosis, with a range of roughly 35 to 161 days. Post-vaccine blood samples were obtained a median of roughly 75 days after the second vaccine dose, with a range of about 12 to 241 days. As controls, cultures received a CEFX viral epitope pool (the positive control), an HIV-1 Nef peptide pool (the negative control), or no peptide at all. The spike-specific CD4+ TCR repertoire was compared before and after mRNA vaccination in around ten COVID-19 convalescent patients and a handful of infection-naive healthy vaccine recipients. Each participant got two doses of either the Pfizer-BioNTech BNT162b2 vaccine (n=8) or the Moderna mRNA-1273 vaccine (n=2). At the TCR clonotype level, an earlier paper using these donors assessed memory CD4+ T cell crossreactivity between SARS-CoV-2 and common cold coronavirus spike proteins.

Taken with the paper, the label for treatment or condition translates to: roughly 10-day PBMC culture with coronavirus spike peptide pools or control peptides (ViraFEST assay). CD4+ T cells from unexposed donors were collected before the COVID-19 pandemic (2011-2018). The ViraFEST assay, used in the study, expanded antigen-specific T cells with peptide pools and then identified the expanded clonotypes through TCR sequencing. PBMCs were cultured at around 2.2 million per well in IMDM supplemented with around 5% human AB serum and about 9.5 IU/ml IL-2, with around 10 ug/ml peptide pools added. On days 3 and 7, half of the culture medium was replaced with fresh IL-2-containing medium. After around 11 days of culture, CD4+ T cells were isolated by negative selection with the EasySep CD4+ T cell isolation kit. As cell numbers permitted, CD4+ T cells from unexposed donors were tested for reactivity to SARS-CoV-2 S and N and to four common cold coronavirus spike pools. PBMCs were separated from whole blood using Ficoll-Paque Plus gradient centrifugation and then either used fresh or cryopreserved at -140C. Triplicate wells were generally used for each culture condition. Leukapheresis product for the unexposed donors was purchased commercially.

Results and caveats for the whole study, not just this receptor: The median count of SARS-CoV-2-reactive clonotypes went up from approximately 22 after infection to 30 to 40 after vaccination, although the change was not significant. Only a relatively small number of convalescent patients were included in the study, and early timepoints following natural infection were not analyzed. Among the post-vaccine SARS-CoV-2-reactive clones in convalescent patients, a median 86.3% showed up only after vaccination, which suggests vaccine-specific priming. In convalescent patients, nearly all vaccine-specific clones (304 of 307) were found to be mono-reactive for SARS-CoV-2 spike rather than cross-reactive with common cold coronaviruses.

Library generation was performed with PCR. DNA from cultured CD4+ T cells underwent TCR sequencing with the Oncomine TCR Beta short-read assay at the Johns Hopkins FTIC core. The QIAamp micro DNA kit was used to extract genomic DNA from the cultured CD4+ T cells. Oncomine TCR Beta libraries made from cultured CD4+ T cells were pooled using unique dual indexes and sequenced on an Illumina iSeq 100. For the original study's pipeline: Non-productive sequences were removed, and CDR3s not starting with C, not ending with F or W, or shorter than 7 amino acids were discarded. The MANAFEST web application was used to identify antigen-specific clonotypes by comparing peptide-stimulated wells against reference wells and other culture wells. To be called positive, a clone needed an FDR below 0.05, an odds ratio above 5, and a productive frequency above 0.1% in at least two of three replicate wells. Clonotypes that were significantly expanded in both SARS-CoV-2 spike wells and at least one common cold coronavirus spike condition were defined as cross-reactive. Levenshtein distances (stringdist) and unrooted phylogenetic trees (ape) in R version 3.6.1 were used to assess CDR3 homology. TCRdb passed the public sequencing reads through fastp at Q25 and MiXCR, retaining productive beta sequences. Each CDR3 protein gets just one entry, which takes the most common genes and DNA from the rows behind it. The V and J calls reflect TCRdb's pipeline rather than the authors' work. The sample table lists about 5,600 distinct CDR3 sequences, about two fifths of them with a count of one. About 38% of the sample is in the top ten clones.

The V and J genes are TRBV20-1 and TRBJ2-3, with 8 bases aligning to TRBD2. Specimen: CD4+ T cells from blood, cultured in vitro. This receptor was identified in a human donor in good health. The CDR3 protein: CSAFGRGGPSTDTQYF. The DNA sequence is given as TGCAGTGCTTTCGGGAGGGGGGGCCCTAGCACAGATACGCAGTATTTT.